A single sample is the source of the 5 T cell receptor beta chains below, sequenced in a study of neurological immune-mediated disorders (dated by TCRdb to the late 2010s). Library construction relied on 5' RACE. Instrument used: Illumina HiSeq 2500. In TCRdb, the public reads were trimmed at Q25 with fastp and aligned with MiXCR, with productive beta chains retained. Rows merge per CDR3 protein into single entries with the most common DNA and genes. This sample gives around 55,000 distinct CDR3 sequences in total; 4% of them show up just once. About 2% of the sample is in the top ten clones. The specimen was CD4+ T cells from blood. Source of these receptors: a woman in her forties with multiple sclerosis.

There are many counts of this clonotype. The chain is built from TRBV3-1 and TRBJ2-7, with unresolved D. The V gene lost 2 bases and the J gene lost 0 bases, with 8 bases spanning the gap. The CDR3 is made up of 14 amino acids. CDR1 and CDR2 (germline): LGHDT, YNNKEL (reference sequence). The CDR3 DNA is TGTGCCAGCAGCCAATTTGTTAGCTCCTACGAGCAGTACTTC. Residues: CASSQFVSSYEQYF.

This clonotype has ten or more counts. Compared with germline, one end of the junction differs, possibly owing to a read error. V gene TRBV5-1 combines with J gene TRBJ2-2; D is perhaps TRBD2 (6 bases). Germline-derived CDR1 and CDR2 are SGHRS and YFSETQ. CDR3 size: 16 residues. CDR3 nucleotides: TGCGCCAGCAGTTTGGGGACTCCTCCGAACACCGGGGAGCTGTTTTTT. This encodes CASSLGTPPNTGELFF.

The table lists this clonotype with many counts. The chain is built from TRBV5-8 and TRBJ1-4; possible D gene TRBD1, 6 bases. This CDR3 has 16 amino acids. Per the germline V gene, CDR1 is SGHTS and CDR2 is YDEGEE. The V gene lost 4 bases and the J gene lost 4 bases, with 17 bases spanning the gap. The CDR3 loop reads CASSPRGPSGNEKLFF. In nucleotides, the CDR3 is TGTGCCAGCAGCCCCAGGGGACCCTCGGGTAATGAAAAACTGTTTTTT.

This clonotype was seen repeatedly, ten times or more. The chain has TRBV6-2 or TRBV6-3 and TRBJ2-1; D is perhaps TRBD1 or TRBD2 (5 bases each). The CDR3 totals 12 residues. Trimming left V 6 bases short and J 7 bases short, with 10 bases between. The germline V gene has CDR1 MNHEY and CDR2 SVGEGT. This CDR3 reads CASRGTENEQFF. The CDR3 DNA sequence: TGTGCCAGCAGAGGGACGGAAAATGAGCAGTTCTTC.

In its sample, this clonotype was seen many times. The rearrangement links TRBV20-1 to TRBJ1-2, with D uncertain. There are 12 residues in the CDR3. The V and J ends lost 4 bases and 2 bases respectively, with 8 bases between them. Germline V CDR1 and CDR2: DFQATT, SNEGSKA (reference sequence). This CDR3 is CSANRRNYGYTF. As DNA, the CDR3 is TGCAGTGCTAATCGACGGAACTATGGCTACACCTTC.